These 18 T cell receptor beta chains were sequenced from one sample in a study of blood T cell repertoires in COVID-19. Using immunoSEQ multiplex PCR, the repertoire was profiled, and TCRdb retains in-frame clones only, with some absent. Of some 130,000 clones listed, 84% were seen once; the top ten hold 5.5%. Sequences were obtained from PBMCs or T cells enriched from blood (not recorded which). The receptor source for this set is a middle-aged man with acute COVID-19.

The rearrangement joins TRBV30 to TRBJ2-7; no clear D. There are 12 residues in the CDR3. V was cut by 2 bases and J by 4 bases, with 9 bases left in between. From germline, CDR1 is GTSNPN and CDR2 SVGIG (reference sequence). CDR3: CAWSSIGYEQYF. The CDR3 bases are TGTGCCTGGAGTAGCATTGGTTACGAGCAGTACTTC.

In this sample, this clone turned up a few times. As DNA, the CDR3 is TGTGCCAGTACGAAAACAGGGGCGACATATTACGAGCAGTACTTC. Translated, it gives CASTKTGATYYEQYF. The chain uses TRBV19 and TRBJ2-7; TRBD1 agrees at 7 bases. The CDR3 is 15 residues long. V shed 7 bases and J 4 bases; nucleotides not matched to a gene: 13. Germline-derived CDR1 and CDR2 are LNHDA and SQIVND (reference sequence). The complete variable domain, with remaining parts taken from reference TRBV19 and TRBJ2-7, reads DGGITQSPKYLFRKEGQNVTLSCEQNLNHDAMYWYRQDPGQGLRLIYYSQIVNDFQKGDIAEGYSVSREKKESFPLTVTSAQKNPTAFYLCASTKTGATYYEQYFGPGTRLTVT.

This clone was seen only once. The rearrangement uses TRBV6-5 and TRBJ1-1; TRBD1 aligns across 9 bases. CDR3 length: 13 amino acids. Germline CDR1 and CDR2: MNHEY and SVGAGI. V gave up 10 bases and J gave up 0 bases; unmatched junction bases: 3. DNA of the CDR3: TGTGCCACAAACAGGGGGCTGAACACTGAAGCTTTCTTT. This translates into CATNRGLNTEAFF.

V and J are TRBV28 and TRBJ1-3; no clear D. Germline loops: CDR1 MDHEN, CDR2 SYDVKM. The V and J ends lost 2 bases and 14 bases respectively, with 13 bases between them. The length of the CDR3 is 12 residues. The CDR3, as DNA: TGTGCCAGCAGTTTAATGACGGGAACTTTATATTTT. Its translation is CASSLMTGTLYF.

This chain joins TRBV27 and TRBJ1-2, with 12 bases matching TRBD1. The length of the CDR3 is 19 residues. Germline values: CDR1 MNHEY, CDR2 SMNVEV (reference sequence). V lost 6 bases and J lost 7; bases outside the gene matches: 21. CDR3 amino acids: CASSPLGSGTGGLLGGYTF. The DNA of the CDR3 is TGTGCCAGCAGCCCTCTGGGGTCCGGGACAGGGGGCCTTTTAGGTGGCTACACCTTC.

This clone was detected a few times. This chain joins TRBV15 and TRBJ2-5; 10 nucleotides match TRBD2. The CDR3 is 15 amino acids. From germline, CDR1 is LNHNV and CDR2 YYDKDF (reference sequence). V dropped 2 bases and J dropped 4; count of bases not matched to a gene: 4. The chain's CDR3 is CATSRQLAGIETQYF. Written as DNA, the CDR3 is TGTGCCACCAGCAGACAACTAGCGGGGATAGAGACCCAGTACTTC.

This chain links TRBV9 with TRBJ2-2, with D possibly being TRBD1 (6 bases). V was trimmed by 0 bases and J by 2 bases, leaving 14 bases between them. This CDR3 contains 17 residues. Germline V lookup: CDR1 SGDLS, CDR2 YYNGEE. Written as DNA, the CDR3 is TGTGCCAGCAGCGTAGTACAGGGACCTATAAACACCGGGGAGCTGTTTTTT. Translated, it gives CASSVVQGPINTGELFF.

This clone was found a few times. The V gene is TRBV12-3 or TRBV12-4, the J gene TRBJ1-5, with D possibly being TRBD1 (5 bases). This CDR3 has 12 residues. Trimming removed 8 bases at V and 6 bases at J, with 11 bases between. The CDR3 DNA is TGTGCCAGCGGGGGGATGAGTCAGCCCCAGCATTTT. As protein: CASGGMSQPQHF.

The V call is TRBV27, the J call TRBJ2-1; D uncertain. V lost 4 bases to trimming and J lost 4 bases, with 11 bases between them. Germline V CDR1 and CDR2: MNHEY, SMNVEV (reference sequence). The CDR3 contains 14 residues. CDR3 DNA: TGTGCCAGCAGTTCCCAAGACACGTACAATGAGCAGTTCTTC. Its protein product is CASSSQDTYNEQFF.

The chain joins TRBV2 to TRBJ1-2; D not certain. The CDR3 loop spans 13 amino acids. V dropped 8 bases and J dropped 4 bases, with 14 bases sitting between them. The germline V gene has CDR1 SNHLY and CDR2 FYNNEI. The CDR3 region is CASETGAFYGYTF. Written as DNA, the CDR3 is TGTGCCAGCGAGACGGGTGCCTTCTATGGCTACACCTTC.

This clone was found a few times. This chain connects TRBV4-3 to TRBJ2-1; D may be TRBD2 (6 bases). This CDR3 is 13 amino acids long. Germline-derived CDR1 and CDR2 are LGHNA and YSLEER. The ends were cut back, 0 bases at V and 9 bases at J, with 9 bases in the middle. The CDR3 reads CASSQDPEGEQFF. In DNA, the CDR3 is TGCGCCAGCAGCCAAGACCCGGAGGGTGAGCAGTTCTTC.

The J gene is TRBJ1-2, the V gene TRBV3-1 (or the pseudogene TRBV3-2), with no clear D. Per the germline V gene, CDR1 is LGHDT and CDR2 is YNNKEL (reference sequence). V was cut by 5 bases and J by 0 bases, with 7 bases left in between. The CDR3 has 13 residues. Here the CDR3 reads CASSKGANYGYTF. In DNA, the CDR3 is TGTGCCAGCAGCAAAGGAGCTAACTATGGCTACACCTTC.

The chain employs TRBV5-1 and TRBJ1-3; D gene ambiguous. Trimming removed 10 bases at V and 5 bases at J, with 13 bases between. The CDR3 runs 12 residues. From germline, CDR1 is SGHRS and CDR2 YFSETQ. The CDR3 DNA reads as TGCGCCCCAAGGCGGGCTAGAAACACCATATATTTT. It specifies CAPRRARNTIYF. Filled out from reference TRBV5-1 and TRBJ1-3, the complete variable domain reads KAGVTQTPRYLIKTRGQQVTLSCSPISGHRSVSWYQQTPGQGLQFLFEYFSETQRNKGNFPGRFSGRQFSNSRSEMNVSTLELGDSALYLCAPRRARNTIYFGEGSWLTVV.

The V gene is TRBV28, the J gene TRBJ2-1, with 8 bases that match TRBD2. Germline CDR1 and CDR2: MDHEN and SYDVKM. CDR3 size: 17 residues. Losses at the gene ends were 1 base for V and 5 bases for J; bases not matched to a gene: 10. The CDR3 nucleotides are TGTGCCAGCAGTTTATTCCCTAGCGGGTGGGGGGACAATGAGCAGTTCTTC. Its translation is CASSLFPSGWGDNEQFF.

The J gene is TRBJ2-5, the V gene TRBV2, with 7 positions matching TRBD1. CDR1 and CDR2 (germline): SNHLY, FYNNEI. The CDR3 totals 14 residues. Losses at the gene ends were 5 bases for V and 1 base for J; bases not matched to a gene: 4. In DNA, the CDR3 is TGTGCCAGCAGTTCACAGGGGACCCAAGAGACCCAGTACTTC. The encoded protein is CASSSQGTQETQYF.

This clone was observed a handful of times. The V and J genes are TRBV30 and TRBJ2-3; D possibly corresponds to TRBD2 (6 bases). Trimming stripped 3 bases from V and 5 bases from J, with 21 bases between. Germline values: CDR1 GTSNPN, CDR2 SVGIG (reference sequence). The CDR3 contains 16 residues. In DNA, the CDR3 is TGTGCCTGGAGACCCCTCGGGGGACCCGCGGTAGATACGCAGTATTTT. This gives the protein CAWRPLGGPAVDTQYF.

The gene calls are TRBV27 and TRBJ2-3; D is perhaps TRBD2 (6 bases). Germline V gene lookup returns CDR1 MNHEY and CDR2 SMNVEV (reference sequence). Between the trimmed V and J ends, which lost 4 bases and 2 bases, there was a span of 13 bases. CDR3 length: 15 residues. The CDR3 loop reads CASSSERANTDTQYF. In nucleotides, the CDR3 is TGTGCCAGCAGTTCAGAGCGGGCAAACACAGATACGCAGTATTTT.

This sequence joins TRBV7-8 and TRBJ2-2; a weak D match, TRBD2 (6 bases). The V end lost 4 bases, the J end lost 6 bases, and 12 bases lay between the germline ends. CDR1 is SGHVS, CDR2 FQNEAQ, per germline. The CDR3 is made up of 14 amino acids. For the CDR3, the DNA is TGTGCCAGCAGCTCCGTCGGGGGATCCGGGGAGCTGTTTTTT. The encoded protein is CASSSVGGSGELFF.